These T cell receptor beta chains were read from a single sample in a study of T cells in Graves' hyperthyroidism and ophthalmopathy. From the multiplex PCR reads, TCRdb called clonotypes with MiXCR, one entry per CDR3 protein. The sample lists approximately 600,000 distinct CDR3 sequences; about 14% were seen once. The specimen was blood. The receptor source for this set is a woman aged 40 to 50 with Graves' ophthalmopathy. Each CDR3 is given with its conserved first and last residue. The order of the fields is J gene, V gene, CDR3 protein.

j_call: TRBJ2-3; v_call: TRBV29-1; cdr3_aa: CSVGGGIESDTQYF
j_call: TRBJ1-2; v_call: TRBV7-2; cdr3_aa: CASSFADGPNYGYTF
j_call: TRBJ1-1; v_call: TRBV27; cdr3_aa: CASSLLRGASEAFF
j_call: TRBJ1-1; v_call: TRBV6-5; cdr3_aa: CASSYGEGAEAFF
j_call: TRBJ2-7; v_call: TRBV6-2/TRBV6-3; cdr3_aa: CASKPASYEQYF
j_call: TRBJ2-7; v_call: TRBV28; cdr3_aa: CASSTGTGVEQYF
j_call: TRBJ2-7; v_call: TRBV28; cdr3_aa: CASRAGLQSEQYF
j_call: TRBJ1-2; v_call: TRBV7-2; cdr3_aa: CASSLGQGRGYTF
j_call: TRBJ1-1; v_call: TRBV5-1; cdr3_aa: CASSLVPGTDTEAFF
j_call: TRBJ2-7; v_call: TRBV7-3; cdr3_aa: CASSLSSGRTEQYF
j_call: TRBJ2-2; v_call: TRBV5-6; cdr3_aa: CASQLASLGNTGELFF
j_call: TRBJ1-1; v_call: TRBV6-1; cdr3_aa: CASRVYGADTEAFF
j_call: TRBJ2-2; v_call: TRBV20-1; cdr3_aa: CSASRGEGSGELFF